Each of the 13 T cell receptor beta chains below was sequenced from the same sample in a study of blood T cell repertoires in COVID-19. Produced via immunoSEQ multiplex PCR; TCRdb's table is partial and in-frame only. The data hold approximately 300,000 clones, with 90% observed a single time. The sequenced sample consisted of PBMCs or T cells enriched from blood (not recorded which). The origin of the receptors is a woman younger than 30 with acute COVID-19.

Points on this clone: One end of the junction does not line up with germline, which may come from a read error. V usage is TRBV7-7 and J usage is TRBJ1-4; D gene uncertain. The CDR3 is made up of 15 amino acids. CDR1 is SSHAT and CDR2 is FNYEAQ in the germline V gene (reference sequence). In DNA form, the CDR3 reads TGTGCTAGCAGCCACGGATTGGGGAGTAATGAAAAACTGTTTTTT. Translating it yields CASSHGLGSNEKLFF.

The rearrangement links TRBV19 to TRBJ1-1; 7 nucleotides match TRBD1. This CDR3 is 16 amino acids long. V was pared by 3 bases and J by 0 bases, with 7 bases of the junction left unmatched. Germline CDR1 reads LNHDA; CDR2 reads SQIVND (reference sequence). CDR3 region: CASSMRQGIMNTEAFF. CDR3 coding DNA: TGTGCCAGTAGTATGAGACAGGGAATCATGAACACTGAAGCTTTCTTT.

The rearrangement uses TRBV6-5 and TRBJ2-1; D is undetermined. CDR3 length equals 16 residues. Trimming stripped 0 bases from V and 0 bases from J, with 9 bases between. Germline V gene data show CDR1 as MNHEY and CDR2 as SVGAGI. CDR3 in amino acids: CASSYSWYSSYNEQFF. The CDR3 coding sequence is TGTGCCAGCAGTTACTCTTGGTATAGCTCCTACAATGAGCAGTTCTTC.

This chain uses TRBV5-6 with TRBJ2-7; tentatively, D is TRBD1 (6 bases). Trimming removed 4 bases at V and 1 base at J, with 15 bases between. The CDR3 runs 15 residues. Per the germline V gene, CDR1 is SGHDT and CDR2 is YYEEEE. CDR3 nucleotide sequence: TGTGCCAGCAGCCCTGCGAGGGGGTATTCCTACGAGCAGTACTTC. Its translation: CASSPARGYSYEQYF.

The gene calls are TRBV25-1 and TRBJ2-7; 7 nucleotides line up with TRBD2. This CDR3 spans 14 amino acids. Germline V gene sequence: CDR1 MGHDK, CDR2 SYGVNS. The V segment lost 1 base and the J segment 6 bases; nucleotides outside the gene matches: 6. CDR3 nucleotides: TGTGCCAGCAGTGAATGGGGGGGGTTGCGCGAGCAGTACTTC. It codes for CASSEWGGLREQYF.

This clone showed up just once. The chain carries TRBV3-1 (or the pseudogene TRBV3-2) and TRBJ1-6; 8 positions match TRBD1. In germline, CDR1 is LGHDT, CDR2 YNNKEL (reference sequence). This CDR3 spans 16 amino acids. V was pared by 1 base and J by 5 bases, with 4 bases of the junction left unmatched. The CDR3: CASSQGGQGDNSPLHF. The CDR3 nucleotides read TGTGCCAGCAGCCAAGGTGGACAGGGTGATAATTCACCCCTCCACTTT.

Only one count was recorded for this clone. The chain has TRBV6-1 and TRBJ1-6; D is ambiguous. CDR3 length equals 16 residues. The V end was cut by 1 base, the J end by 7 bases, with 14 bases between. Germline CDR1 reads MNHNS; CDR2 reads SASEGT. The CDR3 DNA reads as TGTGCCAGCAGTGAAGAAGGAAACGGAGCAAATTCACCCCTCCACTTT. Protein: CASSEEGNGANSPLHF.

CDR3 coding DNA: TGTGCCAGCAGCTTAGCGGCTAGCGGGATCCGAGAGACCCAGTACTTC. This encodes CASSLAASGIRETQYF. J is TRBJ2-5 and V is TRBV13; 9 bases match TRBD2. The V gene's germline CDR1 is PRHDT and CDR2 FYEKMQ (reference sequence). Germline trimming cut 1 base from V and 4 bases from J; bases unmatched to any gene: 7. The CDR3 loop spans 16 amino acids. The full variable domain, its missing parts supplied by reference TRBV13 and TRBJ2-5, is AAGVIQSPRHLIKEKRETATLKCYPIPRHDTVYWYQQGPGQDPQFLISFYEKMQSDKGSIPDRFSAQQFSDYHSELNMSSLELGDSALYFCASSLAASGIRETQYFGPGTRLLVL.

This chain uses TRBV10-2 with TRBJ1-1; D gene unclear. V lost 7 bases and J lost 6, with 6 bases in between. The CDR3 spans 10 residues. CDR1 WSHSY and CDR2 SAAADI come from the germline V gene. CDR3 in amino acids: CASMGAEAFF. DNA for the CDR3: TGCGCCAGCATGGGAGCTGAAGCTTTCTTT.

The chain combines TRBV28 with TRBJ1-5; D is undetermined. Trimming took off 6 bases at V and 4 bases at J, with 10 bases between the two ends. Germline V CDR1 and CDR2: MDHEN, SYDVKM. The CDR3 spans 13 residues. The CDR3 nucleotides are TGTGCCAGCAGGGACGGCGGGAATCAGCCCCAGCATTTT. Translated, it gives CASRDGGNQPQHF.

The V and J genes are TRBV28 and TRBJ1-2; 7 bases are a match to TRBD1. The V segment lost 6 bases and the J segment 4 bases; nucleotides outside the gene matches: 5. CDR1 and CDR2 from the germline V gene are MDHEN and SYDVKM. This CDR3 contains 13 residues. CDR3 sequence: CASRWTGRYGYTF. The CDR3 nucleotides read TGTGCCAGCAGGTGGACAGGCCGCTATGGCTACACCTTC.

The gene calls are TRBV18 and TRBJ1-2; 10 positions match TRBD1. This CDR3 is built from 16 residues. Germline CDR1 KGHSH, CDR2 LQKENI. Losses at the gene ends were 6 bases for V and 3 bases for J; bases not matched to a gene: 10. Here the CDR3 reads CASSVTGGAVYYGYTF. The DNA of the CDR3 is TGTGCCAGCTCGGTGACAGGGGGCGCGGTGTACTATGGCTACACCTTC.

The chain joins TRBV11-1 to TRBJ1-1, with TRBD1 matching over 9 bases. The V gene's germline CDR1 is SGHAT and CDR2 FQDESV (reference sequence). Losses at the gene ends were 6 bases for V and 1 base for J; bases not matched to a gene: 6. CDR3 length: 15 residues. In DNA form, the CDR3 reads TGTGCCAGCAGACCTACGGACAGGGGGAACACTGAAGCTTTCTTT. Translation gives CASRPTDRGNTEAFF.